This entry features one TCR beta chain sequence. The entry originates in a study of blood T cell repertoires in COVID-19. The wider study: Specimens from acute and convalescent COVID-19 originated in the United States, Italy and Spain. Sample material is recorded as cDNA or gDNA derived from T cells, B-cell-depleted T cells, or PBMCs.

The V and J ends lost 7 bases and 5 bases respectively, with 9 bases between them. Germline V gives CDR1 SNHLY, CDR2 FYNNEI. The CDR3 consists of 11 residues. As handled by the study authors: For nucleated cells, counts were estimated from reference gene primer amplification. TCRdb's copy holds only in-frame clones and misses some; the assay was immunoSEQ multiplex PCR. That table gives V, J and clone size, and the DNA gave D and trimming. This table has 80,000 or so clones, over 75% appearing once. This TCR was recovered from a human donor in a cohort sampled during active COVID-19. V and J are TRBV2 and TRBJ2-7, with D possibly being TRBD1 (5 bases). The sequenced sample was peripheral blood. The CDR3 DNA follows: TGTGCCAGCATTGGGGCCCACGAGCAGTACTTC. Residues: CASIGAHEQYF.